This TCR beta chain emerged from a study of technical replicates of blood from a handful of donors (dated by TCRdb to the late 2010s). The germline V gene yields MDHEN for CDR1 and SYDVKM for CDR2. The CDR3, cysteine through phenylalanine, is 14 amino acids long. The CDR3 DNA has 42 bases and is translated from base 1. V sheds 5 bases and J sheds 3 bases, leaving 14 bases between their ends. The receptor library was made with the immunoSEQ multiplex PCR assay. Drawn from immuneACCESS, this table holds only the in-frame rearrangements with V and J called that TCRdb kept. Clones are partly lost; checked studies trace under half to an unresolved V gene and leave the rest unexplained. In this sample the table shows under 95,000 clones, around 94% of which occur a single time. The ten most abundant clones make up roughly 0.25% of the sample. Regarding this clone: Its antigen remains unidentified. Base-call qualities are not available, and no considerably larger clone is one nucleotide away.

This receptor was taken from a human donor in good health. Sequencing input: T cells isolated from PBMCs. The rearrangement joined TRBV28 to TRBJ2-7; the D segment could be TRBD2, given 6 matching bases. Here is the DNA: TGTGCCAGCAGTGATTTCCTAGCGAGCTACGAGCAGTACTTC. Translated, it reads CASSDFLASYEQYF. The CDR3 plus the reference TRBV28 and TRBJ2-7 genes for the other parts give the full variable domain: DVKVTQSSRYLVKRTGEKVFLECVQDMDHENMFWYRQDPGLGLRLIYFSYDVKMKEKGDIPEGYSVSREKKERFSLILESASTNQTSMYLCASSDFLASYEQYFGPGTRLTVT.